This entry features one T cell receptor beta chain sequence. The V and J ends lost 0 bases and 1 base respectively, with 8 bases between them. This CDR3 spans 14 amino acids. CDR1 and CDR2 from the germline V gene are GTSNPN and SVGIG (reference sequence). Under the authors' procedure: The authors estimated nucleated cell counts from reference gene primer amplification. Method: immunoSEQ multiplex PCR; TCRdb's copy keeps in-frame clones and lacks some. The DNA gave D and trimming, while V, J and clone size come from that table. The sample has about 200,000 clones, 80% to 90% seen once; the top ten hold 5.5% to 7%. These data belong to a study of blood T cell repertoires in COVID-19. Overall study context: Material from acute and convalescent COVID-19 was sourced from the United States, Italy and Spain. PBMCs, B-cell-depleted T cells, or T cells were the source of the cDNA or gDNA that made up the material.

The chain uses TRBV30 and TRBJ2-3, with a weak D call TRBD1 (5 bases). Sequenced: peripheral blood. The TCR was taken from an elderly man with acute or convalescent COVID-19. CDR3 DNA sequence: TGTGCCTGGAGTGTACAGGTTGGCACAGATACGCAGTATTTT. This codes for CAWSVQVGTDTQYF.